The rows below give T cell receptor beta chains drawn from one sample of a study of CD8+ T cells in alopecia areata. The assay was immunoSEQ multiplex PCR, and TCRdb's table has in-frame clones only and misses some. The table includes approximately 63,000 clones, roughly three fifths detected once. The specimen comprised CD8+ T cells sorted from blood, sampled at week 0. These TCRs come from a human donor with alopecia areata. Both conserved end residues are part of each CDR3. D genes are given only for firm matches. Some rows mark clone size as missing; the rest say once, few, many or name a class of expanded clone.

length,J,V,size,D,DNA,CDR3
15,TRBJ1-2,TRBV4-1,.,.,TGCGCCAGCAGCCAAACCGCCCAGGCTAACTATGGCTACACCTTC,CASSQTAQANYGYTF
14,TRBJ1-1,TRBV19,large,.,TGTGCCAGTAGTATAAAGGGGGGCCACACTGAAGCTTTCTTT,CASSIKGGHTEAFF
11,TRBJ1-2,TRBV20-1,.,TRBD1,TGCAGTGCTGGACAGGGGGCAGGCTACACCTTC,CSAGQGAGYTF
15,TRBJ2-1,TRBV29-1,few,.,TGCAGCGTTGAAGATACCAGGGAACTCTACAATGAGCAGTTCTTC,CSVEDTRELYNEQFF
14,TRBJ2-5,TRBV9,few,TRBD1,TGTGCCAGCGGTCAGGGGGCTAATCAAGAGACCCAGTACTTC,CASGQGANQETQYF
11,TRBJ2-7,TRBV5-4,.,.,TGTGCCAGCAGCCCAGGGCGTGAGCAGTACTTC,CASSPGREQYF
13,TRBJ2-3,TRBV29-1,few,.,TGCAGCGTTGATGGGGCCAGCACAGATACGCAGTATTTT,CSVDGASTDTQYF
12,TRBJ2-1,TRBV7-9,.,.,TGTGCCAGCAGCTTAATAGCTGGTGAGCAGTTCTTC,CASSLIAGEQFF
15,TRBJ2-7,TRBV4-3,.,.,TGCGCCAGCAGCCAATACGGGACGGAAGATTACGAGCAGTACTTC,CASSQYGTEDYEQYF
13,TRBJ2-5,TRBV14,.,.,TGTGCCAGCGGCGGGACGGACCAAGAGACCCAGTACTTC,CASGGTDQETQYF
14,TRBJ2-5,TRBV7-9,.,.,TGTGCCAGCAGCCGACCGGACATCCAAGAGACCCAGTACTTC,CASSRPDIQETQYF
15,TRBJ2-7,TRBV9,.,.,TGTGCCAGCAGCGCCCTCCCCTCTCCGTCCTACGAGCAGTACTTC,CASSALPSPSYEQYF
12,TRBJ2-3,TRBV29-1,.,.,TGCACCAACCAGCGGCCACCAGATACGCAGTATTTT,CTNQRPPDTQYF
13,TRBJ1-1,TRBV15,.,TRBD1,TGTGCCACCAGCAGCGACAGGGGCACTGAAGCTTTCTTT,CATSSDRGTEAFF
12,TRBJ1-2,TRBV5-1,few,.,TGCGCCAGCAGCGAGGAAGGGAACGGCTACACCTTC,CASSEEGNGYTF
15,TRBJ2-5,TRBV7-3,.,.,TGTGCCAGCAGCCCAATGGGGGGGCGCCAAGAGACCCAGTACTTC,CASSPMGGRQETQYF
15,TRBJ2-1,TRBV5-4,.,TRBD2,TGTGCCAGCAGCTTCGGGACTAGCGGCTACAATGAGCAGTTCTTC,CASSFGTSGYNEQFF
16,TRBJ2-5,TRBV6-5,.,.,TGTGCCAGCAGTTACTCGATGGCAGGGGAAGGGAAGACCCAGTACTTC,CASSYSMAGEGKTQYF
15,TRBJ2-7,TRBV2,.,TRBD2,TGTGCCAGCACCGAGGCGGCGGGGGGGCCTCTCGAGCAGTACTTC,CASTEAAGGPLEQYF
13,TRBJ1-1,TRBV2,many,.,TGTGCCAGCAAGGTGGGAGTGAACACTGAAGCTTTCTTT,CASKVGVNTEAFF
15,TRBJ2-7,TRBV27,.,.,TGTGCCAGCAGTTTCATGGCGGGATGGGGCTACGAGCAGTACTTC,CASSFMAGWGYEQYF
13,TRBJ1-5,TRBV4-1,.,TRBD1,TGCGCCAGCAGCCACGACAGGGGTCAGCCCCAGCATTTT,CASSHDRGQPQHF
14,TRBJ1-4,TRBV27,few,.,TGTGCCAGCAGCCCCTCCCGGAGTAATGAAAAACTGTTTTTT,CASSPSRSNEKLFF
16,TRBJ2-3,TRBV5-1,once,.,TGCGCCAGCAGCTCGGGCCGGGACCCCACCACAGATACGCAGTATTTT,CASSSGRDPTTDTQYF
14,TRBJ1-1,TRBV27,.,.,TGTGCCAGCAGGAGAGGGCCCCCGAACACTGAAGCTTTCTTT,CASRRGPPNTEAFF
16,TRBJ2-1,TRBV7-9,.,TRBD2,TGTGCCAGCAGCCTTCTCGGACTAGCGGGAAACGATGAGCAGTTCTTC,CASSLLGLAGNDEQFF
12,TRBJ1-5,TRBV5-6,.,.,TGTGCCAGCAGCCTACTTAATCAGCCCCAGCATTTT,CASSLLNQPQHF
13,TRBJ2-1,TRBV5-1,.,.,TGCGCCAGCTGGGACTCAGGAGGCGATGAGCAGTTCTTC,CASWDSGGDEQFF
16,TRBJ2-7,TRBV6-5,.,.,TGTGCCAGCAGTTACTCGAAGGACTACCCTGCCTACGAGCAGTACTTC,CASSYSKDYPAYEQYF
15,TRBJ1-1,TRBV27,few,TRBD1,TGTGCCAGCAGTTCCCCCCAGGGGGCAAACACTGAAGCTTTCTTT,CASSSPQGANTEAFF
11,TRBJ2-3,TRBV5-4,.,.,TGTGCCAGCTCTACCACAGATACGCAGTATTTT,CASSTTDTQYF
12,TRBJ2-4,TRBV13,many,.,TGTGCCAGCAGCTTAGGCAGGGCGACTCAGTACTTC,CASSLGRATQYF
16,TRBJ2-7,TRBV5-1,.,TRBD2,TGCGCCAGCAGCTTGGAATGGGGCGGGAGCTCCTACGAGCAGTACTTC,CASSLEWGGSSYEQYF
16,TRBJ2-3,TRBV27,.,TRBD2,TGTGCCAGCAGTCGCTCAAGCGGGGGGGGCACAGATACGCAGTATTTT,CASSRSSGGGTDTQYF
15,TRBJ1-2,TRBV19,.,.,TGTGCCAGTAGTACCATTCGGGACATCTTTAGTGGCTACACCTTC,CASSTIRDIFSGYTF
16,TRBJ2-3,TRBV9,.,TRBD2,TGTGCCAGCAGCGCCAGAGCGGGGGCGTTCACAGATACGCAGTATTTT,CASSARAGAFTDTQYF
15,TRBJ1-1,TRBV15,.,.,TGTGCCACCAGCCCATCTGTAGAGTCGGGGTGGGAAGCTTTCTTT,CATSPSVESGWEAFF
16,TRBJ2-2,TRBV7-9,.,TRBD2,TGTGCCAGCAGCCACCCTAGCGGGGGAGTTACCGGGGAGCTGTTTTTT,CASSHPSGGVTGELFF
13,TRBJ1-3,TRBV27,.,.,TGTGCCAGCAGAGGTGGGGGCGCGGACACCATATATTTT,CASRGGGADTIYF
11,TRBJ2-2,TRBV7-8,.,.,TGTGCCAGCAACTTCACCGAGGAGCTGTTTTTT,CASNFTEELFF
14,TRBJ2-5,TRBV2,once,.,TGTGCCAGCGGCCCCGGGTTTGGCGCGGAGACCCAGTACTTC,CASGPGFGAETQYF
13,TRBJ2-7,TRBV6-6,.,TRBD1,TGTGCCAGCAGGGACAGGGTGTCCTACGAGCAGTACTTC,CASRDRVSYEQYF
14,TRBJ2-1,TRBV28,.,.,TGTGCCAGCAGTTTAGCGGGTACCTACAATGAGCAGTTCTTC,CASSLAGTYNEQFF
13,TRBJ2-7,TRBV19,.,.,TGTGCCAGTAGTATAACGGGAGCCTACGAGCAGTACTTC,CASSITGAYEQYF
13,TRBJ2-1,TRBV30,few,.,TGTGCCTGGAGTGTACTTGTCGGAAATGAGCAGTTCTTC,CAWSVLVGNEQFF
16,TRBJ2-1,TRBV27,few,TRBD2,TGTGCCAGCAGTGAGGGACTAGCGGGAGGAGACAATGAGCAGTTCTTC,CASSEGLAGGDNEQFF
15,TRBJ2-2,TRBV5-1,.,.,TGCGCCAGCAGCTTGGATTCAGGGGACACCGGGGAGCTGTTTTTT,CASSLDSGDTGELFF
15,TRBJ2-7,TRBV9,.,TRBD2,TGTGCCAGCAGCGTGGGACTAGCGGCATCCTACGAGCAGTACTTC,CASSVGLAASYEQYF
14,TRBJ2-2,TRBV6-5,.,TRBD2,TGTGCCAGCAGTTACTCGGGAGGGTCCGGGGAGCTGTTTTTT,CASSYSGGSGELFF
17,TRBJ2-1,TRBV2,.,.,TGTGCCAGCAGTGACCTCGTGAGGGGGGGGCCGTACAATGAGCAGTTCTTC,CASSDLVRGGPYNEQFF